Sequencing of this T cell receptor beta chain was carried out in a study of CXCR3-negative and CXCR3-positive naive CD8 T cells. Overall study findings and caveats: Hydrophobicity was higher for TRB CDR3s found in CXCR3-positive naive cells than in CXCR3-negative naive cells.

5' RACE that incorporated UMI labels was used to prepare the TRB cDNA libraries. TCRdb reworked the 5' RACE reads into one entry per CDR3 protein, no DNA. This sample's clone table lists 40,000 to 50,000 distinct CDR3 sequences. In regard to this clonotype: What it recognizes is unknown.

The CDR3 spans 11 residues. Germline CDR1 reads MGHDK; CDR2 reads SYGVNS. The V call is TRBV25-1, the J call TRBJ2-1; the D call from TCRdb, TRBD1, cannot be confirmed without DNA. The receptor's source is a human donor in good health. Some clones in this sample may be carry-over from other donors' samples. The material sequenced was naive CXCR3- CD8+ T cells from blood. Subset described: CD45RO-CCR7+CD27+CD95- naive CD8+ T cells lacking CXCR3 (TNR3-). The CDR3 spells CASSEGGIPFF.